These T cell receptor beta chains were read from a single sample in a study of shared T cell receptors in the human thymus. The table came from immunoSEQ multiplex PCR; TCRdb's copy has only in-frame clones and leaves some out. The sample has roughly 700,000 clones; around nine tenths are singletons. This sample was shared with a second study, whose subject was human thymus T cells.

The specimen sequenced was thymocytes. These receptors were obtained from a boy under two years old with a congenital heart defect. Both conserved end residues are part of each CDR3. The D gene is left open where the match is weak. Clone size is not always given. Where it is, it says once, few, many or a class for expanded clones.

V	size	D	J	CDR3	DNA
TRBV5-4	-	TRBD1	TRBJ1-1	CASSPLGQGRGTEAFF	TGTGCCAGCAGCCCTCTGGGACAGGGGAGAGGGACTGAAGCTTTCTTT
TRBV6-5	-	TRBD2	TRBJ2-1	CASSYSAGGPSNEQFF	TGTGCCAGCAGTTACTCTGCGGGAGGGCCTAGTAATGAGCAGTTCTTC
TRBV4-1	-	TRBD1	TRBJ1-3	CASSQDGDRVPGAGNTIYF	TGCGCCAGCAGCCAAGATGGGGACAGGGTTCCTGGGGCTGGAAACACCATATATTTT
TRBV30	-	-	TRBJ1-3	CALWTDGNTIYF	TGTGCCTTGTGGACAGATGGAAACACCATATATTTT
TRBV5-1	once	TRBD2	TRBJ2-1	CASSFACLGTSGREGRPHEQFF	TGCGCCAGCAGCTTCGCATGTTTGGGGACTAGCGGGAGGGAGGGCCGGCCCCATGAGCAGTTCTTC
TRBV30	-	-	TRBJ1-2	CAWSDRVGGGNPSYGYTF	TGTGCCTGGAGCGATCGGGTTGGCGGGGGCAATCCCTCCTATGGCTACACCTTC
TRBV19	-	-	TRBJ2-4	CASSIPGQAKNIQYF	TGTGCCAGTAGTATTCCAGGGCAAGCCAAAAACATTCAGTACTTC
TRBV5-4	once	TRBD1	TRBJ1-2	CASSPDRVGYGYTF	TGTGCCAGCAGCCCGGACAGGGTGGGCTATGGCTACACCTTC
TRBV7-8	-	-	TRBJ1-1	CASGPVRQGTEAFF	TGTGCCAGCGGCCCCGTGAGGCAGGGGACTGAAGCTTTCTTT
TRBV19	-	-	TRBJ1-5	CASSIDWPASGNQPQHF	TGTGCCAGTAGTATAGACTGGCCAGCCTCGGGGAATCAGCCCCAGCATTTT
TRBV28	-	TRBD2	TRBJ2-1	CASSVAGSRYNEQFF	TGTGCCAGCAGTGTAGCGGGATCCAGGTACAATGAGCAGTTCTTC
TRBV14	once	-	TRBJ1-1	CASSPGGNSNTEAFF	TGTGCCAGCAGCCCCGGGGGAAACTCGAACACTGAAGCTTTCTTT
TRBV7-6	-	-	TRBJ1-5	CASSPPQGPNSNQPQHF	TGTGCCAGCAGCCCGCCACAGGGTCCAAATAGCAATCAGCCCCAGCATTTT
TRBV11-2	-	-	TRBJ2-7	CASSLPGDRSEQYF	TGTGCCAGCAGCTTACCCGGGGATAGGTCCGAGCAGTACTTC
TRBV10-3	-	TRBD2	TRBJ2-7	CAITQSGSRDEQYF	TGTGCCATCACCCAGAGCGGGAGTCGCGACGAGCAGTACTTC
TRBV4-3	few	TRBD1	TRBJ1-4	CASSQGIGGGEKLFF	TGCGCCAGCAGCCAAGGAATAGGGGGCGGTGAAAAACTGTTTTTT
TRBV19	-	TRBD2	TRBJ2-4	CASSVGLAGVGGLSNIQYF	TGTGCCAGTAGTGTTGGACTAGCGGGAGTTGGGGGGCTCAGTAACATTCAGTACTTC
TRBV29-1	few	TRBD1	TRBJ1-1	CSDRSGGRNTEAFF	TGCAGCGATCGATCAGGGGGCAGGAACACTGAAGCTTTCTTT
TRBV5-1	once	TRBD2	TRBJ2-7	CASSLDPSGRAWNEQYF	TGCGCCAGCAGCTTAGACCCTAGCGGGAGGGCCTGGAACGAGCAGTACTTC
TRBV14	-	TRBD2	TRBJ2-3	CASSQWTSGPYPTDTQYF	TGTGCCAGCAGCCAGTGGACTAGCGGGCCTTACCCCACAGATACGCAGTATTTT
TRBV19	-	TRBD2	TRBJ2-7	CASSLAGAPTYEQYF	TGTGCCAGTAGTCTAGCGGGAGCTCCCACCTACGAGCAGTACTTC
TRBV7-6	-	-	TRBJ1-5	CASSLGRGHNQPQHF	TGTGCCAGCAGCTTGGGGAGGGGTCACAATCAGCCCCAGCATTTT
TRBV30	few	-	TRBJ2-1	CAWMGRKYNEQFF	TGTGCCTGGATGGGGCGGAAATACAATGAGCAGTTCTTC
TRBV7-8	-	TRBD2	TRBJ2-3	CASSSGGASTDTQYF	TGTGCCAGCAGCTCCGGGGGGGCGAGCACAGATACGCAGTATTTT
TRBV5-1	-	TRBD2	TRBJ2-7	CASSVLCGSTPYEQYF	TGCGCCAGCAGCGTCCTTTGCGGGAGTACCCCCTACGAGCAGTACTTC
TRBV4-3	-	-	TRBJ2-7	CASSQDLVIYEQYF	TGCGCCAGCAGCCAAGATCTAGTTATCTACGAGCAGTACTTC
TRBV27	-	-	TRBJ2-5	CASSFAETQYF	TGTGCCAGCAGTTTCGCGGAGACCCAGTACTTC
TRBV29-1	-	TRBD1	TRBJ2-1	CSVGGQGARDEQFF	TGCAGCGTGGGGGGACAGGGCGCCAGGGATGAGCAGTTCTTC
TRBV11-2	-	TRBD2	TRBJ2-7	CASSLDGASGRPEQYF	TGTGCCAGCAGCTTAGATGGGGCTAGCGGGCGCCCCGAGCAGTACTTC
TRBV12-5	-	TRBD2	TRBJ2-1	CASGLGPGLGIYEQFF	TGTGCTAGTGGTTTGGGACCGGGACTAGGAATATATGAGCAGTTCTTC
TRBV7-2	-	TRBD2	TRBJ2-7	CASSYGLADSYEQYF	TGTGCCAGCAGCTACGGACTAGCGGACTCCTACGAGCAGTACTTC
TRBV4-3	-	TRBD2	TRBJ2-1	CASSQDPGGRGYYNEQFF	TGCGCCAGCAGCCAAGATCCGGGGGGGCGGGGTTATTACAATGAGCAGTTCTTC
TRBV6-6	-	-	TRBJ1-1	CARKGDTEAFF	TGTGCCAGGAAGGGGGACACTGAAGCTTTCTTT
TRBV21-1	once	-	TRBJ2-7	CASSRCWEGTSGGNYEQYF	TGTGCCAGCAGCAGGTGCTGGGAAGGGACTAGCGGGGGAAACTACGAGCAGTACTTC
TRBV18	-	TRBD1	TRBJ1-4	CASSPSNRGGSNEKLFF	TGTGCCAGCTCACCAAGCAACAGGGGGGGCTCAAATGAAAAACTGTTTTTT
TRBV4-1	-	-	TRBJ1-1	CASSHPDPGGAPPNTEAFF	TGCGCCAGCAGCCATCCCGACCCGGGGGGCGCTCCCCCGAACACTGAAGCTTTCTTT
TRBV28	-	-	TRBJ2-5	CASSFRTGETQYF	TGTGCCAGCAGTTTTAGGACTGGGGAGACCCAGTACTTC
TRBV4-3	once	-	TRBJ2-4	CASSPQGGGGGNIQYF	TGCGCCAGCAGCCCCCAAGGAGGAGGGGGCGGGAACATTCAGTACTTC
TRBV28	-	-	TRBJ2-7	CASSPGARGLYEQYF	TGTGCCAGCAGCCCCGGGGCCAGGGGCCTCTACGAGCAGTACTTC
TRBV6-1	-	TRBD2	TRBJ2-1	CASSDAGSSGSSYNEQFF	TGTGCCAGCAGTGATGCGGGGTCTAGCGGGAGCTCCTACAATGAGCAGTTCTTC
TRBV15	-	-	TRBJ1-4	CATSRRDLGNKKLFF	TGTGCCACCAGCAGGCGGGACTTGGGAAATAAAAAACTGTTTTTT
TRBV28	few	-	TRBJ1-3	CASSLSSPGNTIYF	TGTGCCAGCAGTTTATCCAGTCCTGGAAACACCATATATTTT
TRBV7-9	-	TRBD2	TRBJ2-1	CASSSTSGAYNEQFF	TGTGCCAGCAGCTCCACTAGCGGGGCGTACAATGAGCAGTTCTTC
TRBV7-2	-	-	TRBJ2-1	CASSLATRRPHTYNEQFF	TGTGCCAGCAGCTTAGCGACCAGGAGGCCCCACACCTACAATGAGCAGTTCTTC
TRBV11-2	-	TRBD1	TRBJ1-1	CASSLRPGQGLHTEAFF	TGTGCCAGCAGCTTACGTCCGGGACAGGGACTTCACACTGAAGCTTTCTTT
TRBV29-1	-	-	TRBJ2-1	CSVECGRAPPNRNEQFF	TGCAGCGTTGAATGCGGCAGGGCGCCCCCGAATAGGAATGAGCAGTTCTTC
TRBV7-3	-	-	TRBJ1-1	CASSPTPPVPNTEAFF	TGTGCCAGCAGCCCTACCCCTCCCGTCCCTAACACTGAAGCTTTCTTT
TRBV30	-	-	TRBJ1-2	CAWSVHPRATEGYTF	TGTGCCTGGAGTGTACACCCCAGGGCTACGGAGGGCTACACCTTC
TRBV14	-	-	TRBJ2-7	CASSQGPGDGYEQYF	TGTGCCAGCAGCCAAGGACCCGGGGATGGATACGAGCAGTACTTC
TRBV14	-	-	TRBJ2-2	CASSQRGLPGELFF	TGTGCCAGCAGCCAACGTGGACTACCCGGGGAGCTGTTTTTT
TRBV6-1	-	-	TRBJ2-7	CASSARMWGDEQYF	TGTGCCAGCAGTGCCAGAATGTGGGGCGACGAGCAGTACTTC
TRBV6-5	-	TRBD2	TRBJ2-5	CASSARLAEANEYF	TGTGCCAGCAGTGCTAGACTAGCGGAGGCGAACGAGTACTTC
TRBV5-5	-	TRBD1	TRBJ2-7	CASSWDSLYEQYF	TGTGCCAGCAGCTGGGACAGCCTCTACGAGCAGTACTTC
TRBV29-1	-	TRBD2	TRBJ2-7	CSAGTSGISYEQYF	TGCAGCGCCGGGACTAGCGGGATCTCCTACGAGCAGTACTTC
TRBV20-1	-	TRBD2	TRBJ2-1	CSARTSWEQFF	TGCAGTGCCCGGACTAGCTGGGAGCAGTTCTTC
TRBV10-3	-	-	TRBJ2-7	CAISESSRGSQYF	TGTGCCATCAGTGAGTCGTCGAGAGGGAGTCAGTACTTC
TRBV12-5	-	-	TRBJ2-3	CASGTGPLRDTQYF	TGTGCTAGTGGCACAGGGCCCCTCAGGGATACGCAGTATTTT
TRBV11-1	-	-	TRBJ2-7	CASSPRRVVSYEQYF	TGTGCCAGCAGCCCACGCAGGGTAGTCTCCTACGAGCAGTACTTC
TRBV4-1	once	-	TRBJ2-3	CASSHRGTADTQYF	TGCGCCAGCAGCCACCGGGGGACAGCCGATACGCAGTATTTT